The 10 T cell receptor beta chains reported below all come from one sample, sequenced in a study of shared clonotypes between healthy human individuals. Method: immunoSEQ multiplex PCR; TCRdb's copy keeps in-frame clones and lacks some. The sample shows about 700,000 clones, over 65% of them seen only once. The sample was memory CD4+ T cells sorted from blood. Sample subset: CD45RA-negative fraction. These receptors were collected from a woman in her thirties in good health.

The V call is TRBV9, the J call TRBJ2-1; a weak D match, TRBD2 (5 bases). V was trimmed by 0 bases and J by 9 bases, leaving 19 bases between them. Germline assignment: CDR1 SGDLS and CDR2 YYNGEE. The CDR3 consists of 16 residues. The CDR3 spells CASSVAGVRGSGEQFF. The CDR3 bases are TGTGCCAGCAGCGTAGCTGGGGTCCGGGGTTCGGGTGAGCAGTTCTTC.

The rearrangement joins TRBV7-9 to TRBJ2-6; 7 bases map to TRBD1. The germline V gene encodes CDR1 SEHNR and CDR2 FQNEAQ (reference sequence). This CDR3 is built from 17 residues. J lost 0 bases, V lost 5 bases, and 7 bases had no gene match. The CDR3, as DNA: TGTGCCAGCAGCCTCGGACAGGCGGGCTCTGGGGCCAACGTCCTGACTTTC. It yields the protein CASSLGQAGSGANVLTF.

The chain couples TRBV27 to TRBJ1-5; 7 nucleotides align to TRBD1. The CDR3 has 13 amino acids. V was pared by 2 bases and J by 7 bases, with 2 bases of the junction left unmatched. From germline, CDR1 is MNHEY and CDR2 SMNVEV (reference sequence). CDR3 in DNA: TGTGCCAGCAGTTTAACAGGGGTGCAGCCCCAGCATTTT. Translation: CASSLTGVQPQHF.

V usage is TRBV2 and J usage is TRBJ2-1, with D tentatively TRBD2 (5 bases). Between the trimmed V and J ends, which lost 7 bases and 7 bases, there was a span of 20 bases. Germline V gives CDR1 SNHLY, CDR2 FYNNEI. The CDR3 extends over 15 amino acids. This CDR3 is CASKGVGNPENEQFF. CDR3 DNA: TGTGCCAGCAAAGGAGTCGGGAACCCTGAGAATGAGCAGTTCTTC.

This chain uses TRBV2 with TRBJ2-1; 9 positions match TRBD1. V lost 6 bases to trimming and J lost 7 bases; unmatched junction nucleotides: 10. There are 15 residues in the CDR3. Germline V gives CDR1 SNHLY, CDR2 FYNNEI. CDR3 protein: CASSKGGTGSNEQFF. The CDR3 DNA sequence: TGTGCCAGCAGCAAAGGGGGGACAGGGTCAAATGAGCAGTTCTTC.

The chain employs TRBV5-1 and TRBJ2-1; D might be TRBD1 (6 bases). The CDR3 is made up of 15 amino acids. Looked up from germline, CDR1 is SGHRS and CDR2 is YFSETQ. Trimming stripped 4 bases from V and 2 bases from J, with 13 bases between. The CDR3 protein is CASSQDRGAYNEQFF. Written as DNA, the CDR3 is TGCGCCAGCAGCCAGGACAGAGGGGCCTACAATGAGCAGTTCTTC.

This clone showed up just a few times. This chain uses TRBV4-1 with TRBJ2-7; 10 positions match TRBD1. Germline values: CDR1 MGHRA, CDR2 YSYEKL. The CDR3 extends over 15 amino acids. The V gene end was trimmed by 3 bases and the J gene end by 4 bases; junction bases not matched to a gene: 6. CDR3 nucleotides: TGCGCCAGCAGCCATGGACAGGGGGAGGGTTACGAGCAGTACTTC. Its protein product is CASSHGQGEGYEQYF.

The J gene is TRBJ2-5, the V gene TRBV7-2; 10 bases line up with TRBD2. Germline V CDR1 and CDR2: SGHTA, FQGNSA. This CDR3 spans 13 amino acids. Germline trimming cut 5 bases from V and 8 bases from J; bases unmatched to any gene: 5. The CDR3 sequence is CASSAQREGTQYF. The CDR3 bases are TGTGCCAGCAGCGCACAGCGGGAGGGTACCCAGTACTTC.

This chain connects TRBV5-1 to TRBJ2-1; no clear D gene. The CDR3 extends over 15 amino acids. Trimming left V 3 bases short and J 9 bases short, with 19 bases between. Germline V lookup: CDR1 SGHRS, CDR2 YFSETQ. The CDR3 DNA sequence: TGCGCCAGCAGCTCTAGGGCTGAAAATTCGGGTGAGCAGTTCTTC. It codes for CASSSRAENSGEQFF. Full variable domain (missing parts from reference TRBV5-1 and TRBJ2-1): KAGVTQTPRYLIKTRGQQVTLSCSPISGHRSVSWYQQTPGQGLQFLFEYFSETQRNKGNFPGRFSGRQFSNSRSEMNVSTLELGDSALYLCASSSRAENSGEQFFGPGTRLTVL.

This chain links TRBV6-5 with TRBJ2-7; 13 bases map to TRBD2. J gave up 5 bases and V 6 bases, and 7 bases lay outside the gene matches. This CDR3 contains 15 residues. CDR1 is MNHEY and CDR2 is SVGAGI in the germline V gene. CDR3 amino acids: CASRVTSGRVHEQYF. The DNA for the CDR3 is TGTGCCAGCAGGGTTACTAGCGGGAGGGTCCACGAGCAGTACTTC.